These T cell receptor beta chains were read from a single sample in a study of blood T cell repertoires in COVID-19. Clones were read by immunoSEQ multiplex PCR, and TCRdb kept only the in-frame ones, dropping some. This table has roughly 200,000 clones, roughly four fifths appearing once. Sequencing input: PBMCs or T cells enriched from blood (not recorded which). The receptor set was obtained from a man in his forties or fifties who had recovered from COVID-19. CDR3s include the opening cysteine and the closing phenylalanine or tryptophan. D genes are given only for firm matches. Clone size is stated in some rows and not others, as once, few, many or a class when expanded.

TRBJ1-2 NA TRBD1 TRBV6-5 CASSSSRTGYGYTF TGTGCCAGCAGTTCAAGTAGGACAGGGTATGGCTACACCTTC
TRBJ2-1 NA TRBD2 TRBV3-1/TRBV3-2 CASSQSTSGVDEQFF TGTGCCAGCAGCCAATCGACTAGCGGGGTCGATGAGCAGTTCTTC
TRBJ2-1 NA TRBD2 TRBV7-3 CASSFFGAGAGDEQFF TGTGCCAGCAGCTTTTTTGGAGCGGGGGCTGGGGATGAGCAGTTCTTC
TRBJ1-5 NA NA TRBV19 CAVSGNSNQPQHF TGTGCCGTCTCGGGTAATAGCAATCAGCCCCAGCATTTT
TRBJ2-2 NA NA TRBV4-2 CASSQAPGPAGELFF TGTGCCAGCAGCCAGGCCCCAGGGCCCGCCGGGGAGCTGTTTTTT
TRBJ1-1 few NA TRBV20-1 CMFMNTEAFF TGCATGTTTATGAACACTGAAGCTTTCTTT
TRBJ1-4 NA TRBD1 TRBV27 CATRDRGGPSGEKLFF TGTGCCACCCGGGACAGGGGCGGCCCCTCGGGTGAAAAACTGTTTTTT
TRBJ2-2 once NA TRBV5-4 CASSLGVNTGELFF TGTGCCAGCAGCTTAGGGGTTAACACCGGGGAGCTGTTTTTT
TRBJ1-1 NA NA TRBV5-6 CASSFRRSMNTEAFF TGTGCCAGCAGCTTCCGTCGGAGTATGAACACTGAAGCTTTCTTT
TRBJ1-3 NA NA TRBV9 CASSVVGVPGNTIYF TGTGCCAGCAGCGTAGTGGGAGTACCTGGAAACACCATATATTTT
TRBJ2-1 NA NA TRBV19 CASSIGGRYNEQFF TGTGCCAGTAGTATAGGAGGTCGGTACAATGAGCAGTTCTTC
TRBJ2-7 NA NA TRBV9 CASSPTGGDYLREQYF TGTGCCAGCAGCCCCACCGGAGGGGATTATCTGCGCGAGCAGTACTTC
TRBJ2-1 NA TRBD2 TRBV9 CASSVGGSGVYNEQFF TGTGCCAGCAGCGTAGGTGGGAGCGGGGTATACAATGAGCAGTTCTTC
TRBJ2-2 NA NA TRBV5-1 CASSSGNANTGELFF TGCGCCAGCAGTTCAGGGAACGCGAACACCGGGGAGCTGTTTTTT
TRBJ2-2 NA NA TRBV6-5 CATTAGYTGELFF TGTGCCACTACCGCAGGGTACACCGGGGAGCTGTTTTTT
TRBJ2-5 NA TRBD2 TRBV3-1/TRBV3-2 CASSQAGDVGTSGRKTQYF TGTGCCAGCAGCCAAGCGGGGGATGTTGGGACTAGCGGGAGAAAGACCCAGTACTTC
TRBJ1-1 NA TRBD1 TRBV19 CASSPRTGGMNTEAFF TGTGCCAGTAGTCCACGGACAGGGGGCATGAACACTGAAGCTTTCTTT
TRBJ2-2 NA TRBD1 TRBV5-1 CASSLTGGIGTGELFF TGCGCCAGCAGCTTAACAGGGGGCATTGGGACCGGGGAGCTGTTTTTT
TRBJ1-5 few NA TRBV24-1 CATSDSDRPNQPQHF TGTGCCACCAGTGATTCCGACAGGCCCAATCAGCCCCAGCATTTT
TRBJ2-7 once NA TRBV7-2 CASSLAQSYEQYF TGTGCCAGCAGCTTAGCGCAGTCCTACGAGCAGTACTTC
TRBJ1-1 NA NA TRBV7-9 CASSSPLLRRAFF TGTGCCAGCAGCTCCCCCCTCTTGAGGAGAGCTTTCTTT
TRBJ1-5 NA TRBD1 TRBV5-5 CASSFAPTGDQPQHF TGTGCCAGCAGCTTCGCCCCGACAGGGGATCAGCCCCAGCATTTT
TRBJ1-1 few NA TRBV19 CASSIQFSGEKNTEAFF TGTGCCAGTAGTATTCAGTTTTCCGGGGAAAAGAACACTGAAGCTTTCTTT
TRBJ2-2 NA NA TRBV5-1 CASSLARTGELFF TGCGCCAGCAGCTTGGCTCGGACCGGGGAGCTGTTTTTT
TRBJ2-1 NA TRBD2 TRBV19 CASSIPTSGNNEQFF TGTGCCAGTAGTATCCCGACTAGCGGTAACAATGAGCAGTTCTTC
TRBJ1-5 NA NA TRBV7-3 CASSLTMLQPQHF TGTGCCAGCAGCTTAACTATGTTACAGCCCCAGCATTTT
TRBJ2-1 NA TRBD2 TRBV5-1 CASSMGLAGVGEQFF TGCGCCAGCAGCATGGGACTAGCGGGAGTGGGTGAGCAGTTCTTC
TRBJ1-2 NA NA TRBV7-9 CASSFLAEEDGYTF TGTGCCAGCAGCTTTCTCGCAGAAGAGGATGGCTACACCTTC
TRBJ1-6 NA TRBD1 TRBV5-8 CASSFRGNYNSPLHF TGTGCCAGCAGCTTCAGGGGGAACTATAATTCACCCCTCCACTTT
TRBJ2-2 NA TRBD2 TRBV7-9 CASSSLLAGGTGELFF TGTGCCAGCAGCTCCCTACTAGCGGGAGGCACCGGGGAGCTGTTTTTT
TRBJ1-5 few TRBD1 TRBV2 CASSGEQGQSNQPQHF TGTGCCAGCAGTGGCGAACAGGGACAGAGCAATCAGCCCCAGCATTTT
TRBJ1-4 few NA TRBV6-5 CASSYSGSRNEKLFF TGTGCCAGCAGTTACTCGGGGAGTAGGAATGAAAAACTGTTTTTT
TRBJ2-5 NA TRBD1 TRBV5-5 CASSLAEQGETQYF TGTGCCAGCAGCTTGGCGGAACAGGGGGAGACCCAGTACTTC
TRBJ1-1 NA NA TRBV9 CASSAKTGNTEAFF TGTGCCAGCAGCGCCAAGACAGGGAACACTGAAGCTTTCTTT
TRBJ1-2 NA NA TRBV19 CASSLDSSGGYTF TGTGCCAGTAGTTTGGACTCATCTGGGGGCTACACCTTC
TRBJ2-1 NA NA TRBV4-1 CASSQVPGEGYNEQFF TGCGCCAGCAGCCAAGTGCCGGGAGAGGGGTACAATGAGCAGTTCTTC
TRBJ1-2 NA NA TRBV5-6 CASSLGEDNYGYTF TGTGCCAGCAGCTTGGGGGAGGATAACTATGGCTACACCTTC
TRBJ1-3 NA NA TRBV4-1 CASSRTERDTIYF TGCGCCAGCAGCCGGACCGAGAGGGACACCATATATTTT
TRBJ2-1 NA NA TRBV11-2 CASSPFSGGGSNEQFF TGTGCCAGCAGCCCCTTCAGCGGAGGAGGATCCAATGAGCAGTTCTTC
TRBJ1-6 NA TRBD1 TRBV24-1 CATSDFRDRDFRSPLHF TGTGCCACCAGTGATTTTAGGGACAGGGATTTTCGGTCACCCCTCCACTTT
TRBJ1-2 few TRBD1 TRBV5-1 CASSLDRVGYGYTF TGCGCCAGCAGCTTAGACAGGGTAGGCTATGGCTACACCTTC
TRBJ1-2 NA NA TRBV28 CASNARVDGYTF TGTGCCAGCAACGCCCGTGTAGATGGCTACACCTTC